A selection of T cell receptor beta chains follows, all from one sample in a study of Graves' ophthalmopathy and Graves' hyperthyroidism. Via MiXCR, TCRdb re-called the multiplex PCR reads, giving one row per CDR3 protein. The profile shows over a million distinct CDR3 sequences, 35% to 40% of them singletons. Sequenced: peripheral blood or thyroid tissue (not recorded which). These receptors were obtained from an adult man with Graves' hyperthyroidism. Each CDR3 is given with its conserved first and last residue. Fields, in order: J gene, V gene, CDR3 protein.

>TRBJ2-3|TRBV20-1
CSARPSGGTDTQYF
>TRBJ2-7|TRBV10-3
CAISEASSYEQYF
>TRBJ2-5|TRBV7-9
CASSPTDYQETQYF
>TRBJ2-7|TRBV4-3
CASSQGFRGVSGYEQYF
>TRBJ1-1|TRBV7-2
CASSLSRGQTEAFF
>TRBJ1-6|TRBV20-1
CSARDSASPLHF
>TRBJ1-2|TRBV25-1
CASSEPANYGYTF
>TRBJ2-7|TRBV10-3
CAIGARRETYEQYF
>TRBJ2-5|TRBV20-1
CSAVQETQYF
>TRBJ2-5|TRBV9
CASSQGTSGRETQYF
>TRBJ1-4|TRBV6-6
CASSDLRTAEKLFF
>TRBJ1-5|TRBV5-8
CASSFSWGQPQHF
>TRBJ1-5|TRBV11-2
CASNPRGNQPQHF
>TRBJ1-4|TRBV7-2
CASRAGVYEKLFF
>TRBJ1-5|TRBV19
CASTETGHRNQPQHF
>TRBJ2-7|TRBV6-2/TRBV6-3
CASSAGILSYEQYF
>TRBJ1-2|TRBV24-1
CATTWDRAFYGYTF
>TRBJ1-2|TRBV12-3/TRBV12-4
CASRSGGIPYGYTF
>TRBJ2-2|TRBV14
CASSQGASDTGELFF
>TRBJ2-5|TRBV29-1
CSVDGRVLGTQYF
>TRBJ1-1|TRBV6-5
CAISEGPMNTEAFF
>TRBJ1-5|TRBV5-1
CASSFFGTGVFQPQHF
>TRBJ1-2|TRBV2
CASSGWEGGYGYTF
>TRBJ2-2|TRBV29-1
CSVVAGIGELFF
>TRBJ2-7|TRBV27
CASSTTDLKQYF
>TRBJ2-7|TRBV7-2
CASSLVTSGSASYEQYF
>TRBJ1-2|TRBV2
CASSGGAARGYTF
>TRBJ2-5|TRBV4-1
CASSQDWTSGSREAQYF
>TRBJ2-2|TRBV12-3/TRBV12-4
CASSFAGNGELFF
>TRBJ2-7|TRBV24-1
CATSPSTAGTGVSYEQYF
>TRBJ1-2|TRBV25-1
CACSATDRTPTPNYGYTF
>TRBJ2-7|TRBV2
CASSVGDWKLSGQYF
>TRBJ1-2|TRBV5-1
CASSLDSRGYGYTF
>TRBJ1-4|TRBV12-3/TRBV12-4
CASSLAVYNEKLFF
>TRBJ2-7|TRBV10-3
CAIGRAGGTNEQYF
>TRBJ1-5|TRBV2
CASSVTGDQSNQPQHF
>TRBJ2-5|TRBV20-1
CSATPLARETQYF
>TRBJ1-3|TRBV7-2
CASSLAPRTKTTGNTIYF
>TRBJ1-2|TRBV7-8
CASSPDSSVGYTF
>TRBJ2-5|TRBV20-1
CASVRGQVETQYF
>TRBJ2-6|TRBV19
CASTNLAVPSSGANVLTF
>TRBJ1-6|TRBV12-3/TRBV12-4
CASGGKGAFNSPLHF
>TRBJ2-7|TRBV5-1
CASSLKDPGSYEQYF
>TRBJ2-2|TRBV19
CASSIDSYLAGELFF
>TRBJ1-2|TRBV12-3/TRBV12-4
CASSYSVFSYGYTF
>TRBJ2-2|TRBV7-6
CASSLVVTGGANTGELFF
>TRBJ1-1|TRBV6-5
CASSEGQTKKAFF
>TRBJ2-7|TRBV12-3/TRBV12-4
CASSLRGDIKQYF
>TRBJ2-7|TRBV29-1
CSAVEQGPGGTYEQYF
>TRBJ2-5|TRBV25-1
CASSASPGLARETQYF
>TRBJ1-5|TRBV28
CASKDRASVSNQPQHF
>TRBJ2-7|TRBV7-4
CASSRDRVDEQYF